This T cell receptor beta chain was recovered during a study of beta chain features in type 1 diabetes. Study in general: What patients shared with healthy donors was a similar profile of age, gender and cell yields. Study-wide findings and caveats: Moderate yet significant TCRB CDR3 shortening was seen in Type 1 diabetes patients in all four CD4+ subsets. There were fewer insertions and more deletions at the VDJ junctions of type 1 diabetes patients.

Using CD45RO/CCR7/CD25/CD127/CD95/CD27, CD4+ naive, central memory, regulatory and stem cell-like memory cells were sorted. A remark on this clone: Its antigen is not identified.

After removal of 5 bases from V and 4 bases from J, the junction contained 3 bases not matched to a gene. Looked up from germline, CDR1 is ENHRY and CDR2 is SYGVKD. The CDR3 spans 13 residues. Expressed TCRB transcripts got sequenced, as all isolated RNA was reverse transcribed. The protocol was immunoSEQ multiplex PCR, while the TCRdb copy is restricted to in-frame clones and leaves out a portion. This sample carries about 700,000 clones, roughly an eighth of them seen once, and the ten largest clones take approximately 0.022%. The chain combines TRBV10-3 with TRBJ1-1; 8 bases fit TRBD1. Sequencing was carried out using naive CD4+ T cells from blood. This clonotype was sampled from a man aged 18 to 29 with type 1 diabetes. CDR3 sequence: CAISLDRATEAFF. CDR3 in DNA: TGTGCCATCAGTTTGGACAGGGCCACTGAAGCTTTCTTT.